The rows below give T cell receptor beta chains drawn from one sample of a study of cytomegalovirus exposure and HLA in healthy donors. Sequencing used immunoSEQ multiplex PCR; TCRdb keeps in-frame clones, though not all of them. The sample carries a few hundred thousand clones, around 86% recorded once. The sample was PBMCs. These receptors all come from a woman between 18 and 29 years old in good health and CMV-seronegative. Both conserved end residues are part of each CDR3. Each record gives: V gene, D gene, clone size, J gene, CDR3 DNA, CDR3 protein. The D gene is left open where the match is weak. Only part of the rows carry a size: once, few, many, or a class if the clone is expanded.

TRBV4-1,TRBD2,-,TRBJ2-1,TGCGCCAGCAGCCAAGATTTGGGGGAGGGCTCCTACAATGAGCAGTTCTTC,CASSQDLGEGSYNEQFF
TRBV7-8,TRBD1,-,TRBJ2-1,TGTGCCAGCAGCTTGGCCGGGACAGGAGGCAATGAGCAGTTCTTC,CASSLAGTGGNEQFF
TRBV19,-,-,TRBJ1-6,TGTGCCAGCAACCTCGGGGGGAGGAATAATTCACCCCTCCACTTT,CASNLGGRNNSPLHF
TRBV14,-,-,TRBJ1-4,TGTGCCAGCAGCCTCGGACAGCAAGCAACTAATGAAAAACTGTTTTTT,CASSLGQQATNEKLFF
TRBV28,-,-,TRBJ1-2,TGTGCCAGCTTTTCCGCTAACTATGGCTACACCTTC,CASFSANYGYTF
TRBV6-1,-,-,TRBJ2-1,TGTGCCACCGAGGGACTGTCCTACAATGAGCAGTTCTTC,CATEGLSYNEQFF
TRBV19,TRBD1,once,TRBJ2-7,TGTGCCAGTGCTTGGCAGGGGGCTTACGAGCAGTACTTC,CASAWQGAYEQYF
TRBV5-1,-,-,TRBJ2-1,TGCGCCAGCAGCTTGGAAGCATATGAGCAGTTCTTC,CASSLEAYEQFF
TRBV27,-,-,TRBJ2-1,TGTGCCAGCAGTTTTGGCTCCAACAATGAGCAGTTCTTC,CASSFGSNNEQFF
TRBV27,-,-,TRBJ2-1,TGTGCCAGCAGTTTACAGGGGTCATACAATGAGCAGTTCTTC,CASSLQGSYNEQFF
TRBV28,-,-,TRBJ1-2,TGTGCCAGCAGGTCCCACCGCTTAGGGGGCTATGGCTACACCTTC,CASRSHRLGGYGYTF
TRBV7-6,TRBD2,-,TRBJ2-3,TGTGCCAGCAGCCCCCTAGCGGGGGGCACAGATACGCAGTATTTT,CASSPLAGGTDTQYF
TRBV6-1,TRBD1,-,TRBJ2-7,TGTGCCAGCAGTGGATGGAGACAGGGGGGCCCGAGCGAGCAGTACTTC,CASSGWRQGGPSEQYF
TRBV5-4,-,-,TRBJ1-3,TGTGCCAGCAGCCTCTCATCGGTGGGAAACACCATATATTTT,CASSLSSVGNTIYF
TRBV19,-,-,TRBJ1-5,TGTGCCAGTTCAGGGTCGCGGAATCAGCCCCAGCATTTT,CASSGSRNQPQHF
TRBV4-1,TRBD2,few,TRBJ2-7,TGCGCCAGCAGCCAGACCAGCGGGAGTTACGAGCAGTACTTC,CASSQTSGSYEQYF
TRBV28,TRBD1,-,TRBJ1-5,TGTGCCAGCGGCCCCCAGGGGGCCAAGCAGCCCCAGCATTTT,CASGPQGAKQPQHF
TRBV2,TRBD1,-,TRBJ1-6,TGTGCCAGCAGGGACAGGGGTGGGGGGTCACCCCTCCACTTT,CASRDRGGGSPLHF
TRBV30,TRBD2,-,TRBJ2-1,TGTGCCTGGGGGTTGGGGAGGGGCGATGAGCAGTTCTTC,CAWGLGRGDEQFF
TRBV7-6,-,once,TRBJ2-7,TGTGCCAGCAGCTTAGCGGCAGGGGACTACGAGCAGTACTTC,CASSLAAGDYEQYF
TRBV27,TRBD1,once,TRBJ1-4,TGTGCCAGCAGACCGGGGACAGCTAATGAAAAACTGTTTTTT,CASRPGTANEKLFF
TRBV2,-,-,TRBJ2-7,TGTGCCAGCAGAGACTCAGGGGTGGGCCACTACGAGCAGTACTTC,CASRDSGVGHYEQYF
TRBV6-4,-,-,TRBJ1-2,TGTGCCAGCAGTCCCCCTGTCGGGGGTGAATTTACGAACTATGGCTACACCTTC,CASSPPVGGEFTNYGYTF